One sample yielded the 7 T cell receptor beta chains listed below, sequenced in a study of tumor and adjacent non-tumor tissue in lung cancer (dated by TCRdb to about 2018). Bulk unsorted tissue served as the source for RNA extraction, and RNA quality was assessed using a NanoDrop ND-1000 and an Agilent 2100. The library was obtained by multiplex PCR. Sequencer: Illumina HiSeq 2500. TCRbeta libraries were constructed through three rounds of nested PCR with primers (Table S4) according to protocols modified from ARM-PCR. In TCRdb, the public reads were trimmed at Q25 with fastp and aligned with MiXCR, with productive beta chains retained. Each CDR3 protein gets just one entry, which takes the most common genes and DNA from the rows behind it. The sample table lists about 93,000 distinct CDR3 sequences, roughly 66% of them with a count of one. The ten largest clonotypes hold about a sixth of the sample.

Material for sequencing was lung tumor tissue. All receptors derive from a man in his sixties with non-small cell lung cancer.

A note on this clonotype: A much more abundant neighbour one base away suggests this may be a read error. The chain carries TRBV28 and TRBJ2-7; D uncertain. The CDR3 runs to 14 residues. The V gene's germline CDR1 is MDHEN and CDR2 SYDVKM. The ends were cut back, 3 bases at V and 0 bases at J, with 9 bases in the middle. The CDR3 bases are TGTGCCAGCAGTTTTGCGCGTTCCTCCTACGAGCAGTACTTC. The encoded protein is CASSFARSSYEQYF. The complete variable domain, with remaining parts taken from reference TRBV28 and TRBJ2-7, reads DVKVTQSSRYLVKRTGEKVFLECVQDMDHENMFWYRQDPGLGLRLIYFSYDVKMKEKGDIPEGYSVSREKKERFSLILESASTNQTSMYLCASSFARSSYEQYFGPGTRLTVT.

This clonotype was seen just once. The rearrangement joins TRBV6-2 or TRBV6-3 to TRBJ2-7; D is unclear. The CDR3 has 13 amino acids. In germline, CDR1 is MNHEY, CDR2 SVGEGT. Trimming pared 6 bases from V and 3 bases from J, leaving 12 bases between. In DNA form, the CDR3 reads TGTGCCAGCAGGCACATAGAAGGCTACGAGCAGTACTTC. Translation: CASRHIEGYEQYF.

To note about this clonotype: A much larger clonotype is one base distant, so this may be a read error. The V gene is TRBV28, the J gene TRBJ2-5; 7 nucleotides match TRBD2. Germline assignment: CDR1 MDHEN and CDR2 SYDVKM. This CDR3 has 15 amino acids. V lost 3 bases to trimming and J lost 2 bases; unmatched junction nucleotides: 6. In DNA, the CDR3 is TGTGCCAGCAGTTTGGTTAGCGGGCTGCAAGAGACCCAGTACTTC. Encoded protein: CASSLVSGLQETQYF.

To note about this clonotype: A much more abundant neighbour one base away suggests this may be a read error. CDR3 sequence reads: CSVTRTGWGYNEQFF. The CDR3 region has the DNA TGCAGTGTCACGAGAACGGGATGGGGATACAATGAGCAGTTCTTC. The chain has TRBV20-1 and TRBJ2-1, with D maybe TRBD2 (5 bases). Trimming shortened V by 7 bases and J by 4 bases, and 20 bases separated the two germline ends. The CDR3 sequence is 15 residues long. CDR1 is DFQATT, CDR2 SNEGSKA, per germline (reference sequence).

This sequence joins TRBV6-2 or TRBV6-3 and TRBJ1-2; D not resolved. Trimming pared 5 bases from V and 5 bases from J, leaving 15 bases between. CDR1 is MNHEY, CDR2 SVGEGT, per germline. The CDR3 consists of 14 residues. CDR3 coding DNA: TGTGCCAGCAGTCCCACGACATGGGCATATGGCTACACCTTC. As protein: CASSPTTWAYGYTF.

The rearrangement joins TRBV10-3 to TRBJ1-1, with 7 bases matching TRBD1. The length of the CDR3 is 14 residues. CDR1 and CDR2 (germline): ENHRY, SYGVKD. Unmatched junction bases numbered 14, after V lost 11 bases and J lost 5 bases. CDR3 sequence: CACGQEAESTEAFF. For the CDR3, the DNA is TGTGCCTGCGGACAGGAGGCGGAAAGTACTGAAGCTTTCTTT.

For this clonotype: Just one base apart from a much larger clone, this may be a read error. The J gene is TRBJ1-2, the V gene TRBV6-1; D might be TRBD1 (6 bases). Germline V gene data show CDR1 as MNHNS and CDR2 as SASEGT. This CDR3 has 13 amino acids. The CDR3 sequence is CTSSDRMGVGYTF. DNA for the CDR3: TGTACCAGCAGTGACAGGATGGGTGTGGGCTACACCTTC.